This T cell receptor (beta chain) was documented in a study of blood T cell repertoires in COVID-19. The repertoire was sequenced with immunoSEQ multiplex PCR; TCRdb's copy has only in-frame clones and lacks some. In the table there are about 340,000 clones, over 70% of which are singletons. V lost 2 bases and J lost 3; bases outside the gene matches: 0. CDR1 and CDR2 from the germline V gene are MNHEY and SVGAGI. The CDR3 spans 13 residues. Sequenced: peripheral blood. The clonotype was recovered from a young man with active or convalescent COVID-19. The chain carries TRBV6-5 and TRBJ2-7, with TRBD1 matching over 8 bases. In nucleotides, the CDR3 is TGTGCCAGCAGTTACGACAGGGGCTACGAGCAGTACTTC. This encodes CASSYDRGYEQYF.